Listed below are T cell receptor beta chains from one sample, sequenced in a study of OX40 agonist ivuxolimab in advanced cancers. Repertoires were generated with immunoSEQ multiplex PCR, while TCRdb's copy carries only in-frame clones and drops some. The profile shows more than 80,000 clones, roughly 94% of them singletons. The specimen comprised CD4+ or CD8+ T cells sorted from blood, sampled in a trial of the OX40 agonist ivuxolimab. The receptors here all came from an adult with an advanced solid tumor such as melanoma, head and neck, liver or kidney cancer. Both conserved end residues are part of each CDR3. A D gene is named only where the DNA matches it firmly. Not every row has a clone size; where given, it reads once, few, many or a size class.

TRBJ2-2 TRBV25-1 - - TGTGCCAGCAGTGATTTTAGCGGAACCGGGGAGCTGTTTTTT CASSDFSGTGELFF
TRBJ1-4 TRBV30 - once TGTGCCTGGAAGGTTAAACGAAATCCTGAAAAACTGTTTTTT CAWKVKRNPEKLFF
TRBJ1-1 TRBV6-1 - few TGTGCCAGCAGTGAACCGGGATACACTGAAGCTTTCTTT CASSEPGYTEAFF
TRBJ1-1 TRBV4-2 TRBD1 once TGTGCCAGCAGCCAAGATTGGACAGGGAGGACTGAAGCTTTCTTT CASSQDWTGRTEAFF
TRBJ1-1 TRBV7-6 - - TGTGCCAGCAGCCGATCGGATAGTTCTCTGAACACTGAAGCTTTCTTT CASSRSDSSLNTEAFF
TRBJ1-1 TRBV7-6 - - TGTGCCAGCAGCCCCACGCCGAACACTGAAGCTTTCTTT CASSPTPNTEAFF
TRBJ1-4 TRBV5-1 TRBD1 - TGCGCCAGCAGCGAGGGACAGGGAAGGGGTGAAAAACTGTTTTTT CASSEGQGRGEKLFF
TRBJ2-2 TRBV27 TRBD1 - TGTGCCAGCAGTGAGGGGGCGAGGGAGCTGTTTTTT CASSEGARELFF
TRBJ2-5 TRBV12-5 - - TGTGCTAGTGGTTTGGGAGAGACCCAGTACTTC CASGLGETQYF
TRBJ1-4 TRBV5-4 - - TGTGCCAGCAGCTTTTCGCCGGAAGAAAAACTGTTTTTT CASSFSPEEKLFF
TRBJ2-7 TRBV27 - - TGTGCCAGCAGTCCCCCGGACAGCCTAACCTACGAGCAGTACTTC CASSPPDSLTYEQYF
TRBJ2-1 TRBV2 TRBD2 - TGTGCCAGCAGTGACAGCGGACTAGCGGGAGTTGACTCCTACAATGAGCAGTTCTTC CASSDSGLAGVDSYNEQFF
TRBJ1-1 TRBV15 - - TGTGCCACCAGCAGAGGGGGGACGGGGCGGAGCACTGAAGCTTTCTTT CATSRGGTGRSTEAFF
TRBJ1-2 TRBV7-9 TRBD1 - TGTGCCAGCAGCCCCCGGGACAGGTCTAACTATGGCTACACCTTC CASSPRDRSNYGYTF
TRBJ2-2 TRBV14 - - TGTGCCAGCAGCCTCGGGACCGGGGAGCTGTTTTTT CASSLGTGELFF
TRBJ2-7 TRBV4-1 TRBD2 - TGCGCCAGCAGCCAAACGGCTAGCGGGAGGACTAAGGAGCAGTACTTC CASSQTASGRTKEQYF
TRBJ2-7 TRBV29-1 - - TGCAGCGTGGCCGGGCCGGCTTACGAGCAGTACTTC CSVAGPAYEQYF
TRBJ2-7 TRBV10-3 TRBD1 - TGTGCCATCATTGGACAGGACTCCTACGAGCAGTACTTC CAIIGQDSYEQYF
TRBJ1-6 TRBV27 - - TGTGCCAGCAGTTTCGGGGTCGACTCACCCCTCCACTTT CASSFGVDSPLHF
TRBJ1-4 TRBV6-4 - - TGTGCCAGCAGTGAATGGCAGGGGAACGAAAAACTGTTTTTT CASSEWQGNEKLFF
TRBJ2-2 TRBV4-1 TRBD1 - TGCGCCAGCAGCCAAGGACAGGGGGCGGGCACCGGGGAGCTGTTTTTT CASSQGQGAGTGELFF
TRBJ2-2 TRBV10-1 TRBD1 - TGCGCCAGCAGAGAGACAGGGCCCACCGGGGAGCTGTTTTTT CASRETGPTGELFF
TRBJ2-6 TRBV19 - once TGTGCCAGTGGGGACGGCTCTGGGGCCAACGTCCTGACTTTC CASGDGSGANVLTF